The 7 T cell receptor beta chains presented below share a single source sample, sequenced in a study of T cell responses to AZD1222 COVID-19 vaccine. Measured with immunoSEQ multiplex PCR; TCRdb has only the in-frame clones, and not every one. The sample lists over 100,000 clones, 90% occurring once. The input for sequencing was peripheral blood, taken on day 0 of AZD1222 vaccination. These receptors came from an adult in good health.

The chain carries TRBV7-2 and TRBJ2-3, with TRBD2 matching over 8 bases. The CDR3 sequence is 18 residues long. V lost 5 bases, J lost 2 bases, and 15 bases stayed unmatched. The germline CDR1 and CDR2 sequences are SGHTA and FQGNSA. CDR3 nucleotides: TGTGCCAGCAGCACCCGTTGGCGGGGGGTCTCTTACACAGATACGCAGTATTTT. It codes for CASSTRWRGVSYTDTQYF.

This chain connects TRBV5-5 to TRBJ1-1; 7 positions agree with TRBD1. Germline CDR1 is SGHKS and CDR2 is YYEKEE (reference sequence). V lost 4 bases to trimming and J lost 1 base; unmatched junction nucleotides: 13. The CDR3 has 17 residues. Written as DNA, the CDR3 is TGTGCCAGCAGCCGTCAACCTGGACAGGCTTGGAACACTGAAGCTTTCTTT. Its translation: CASSRQPGQAWNTEAFF.

This CDR3 is CASSVGSGGSNQETQYF. The CDR3 DNA is TGTGCCAGCAGCGTAGGGAGCGGGGGGTCAAACCAAGAGACCCAGTACTTC. The chain carries TRBV9 and TRBJ2-5; 9 bases align to TRBD2. The length of the CDR3 is 17 residues. Germline lookup yields CDR1 SGDLS and CDR2 YYNGEE. V lost 0 bases, J lost 0 bases, and 6 bases stayed unmatched.

The chain has TRBV5-6 and TRBJ2-7, with TRBD1 identical over 9 bases. J lost 3 bases, V lost 4 bases, and 8 bases had no gene match. This CDR3 is 15 amino acids long. CDR1 and CDR2 (germline): SGHDT, YYEEEE. CDR3 nucleotide sequence: TGTGCCAGCAGCCCCTTGGGGACAGGGCTCTACGAGCAGTACTTC. Its translation is CASSPLGTGLYEQYF.

This chain joins TRBV19 and TRBJ2-2; perhaps TRBD2 as D (5 bases). V was shortened by 9 bases and J by 7 bases, with 6 bases between the two germline ends. CDR3 length: 10 amino acids. CDR1 and CDR2 (germline): LNHDA, SQIVND (reference sequence). The CDR3 region is CASGIGELFF. DNA of the CDR3: TGTGCCAGCGGGATCGGGGAGCTGTTTTTT.

The chain joins TRBV19 to TRBJ1-1; no clear D gene. The ends were cut back, 9 bases at V and 1 base at J, with 12 bases in the middle. The length of the CDR3 is 13 residues. Germline V lookup: CDR1 LNHDA, CDR2 SQIVND (reference sequence). CDR3 bases: TGTGCCAGCCAGCGGGTGGGGAACACTGAAGCTTTCTTT. It translates to CASQRVGNTEAFF.

The chain employs TRBV7-2 and TRBJ2-2, with D perhaps TRBD2 (5 bases). Germline V gene lookup returns CDR1 SGHTA and CDR2 FQGNSA. V lost 4 bases, J lost 8 bases, and 14 bases lay in between. The CDR3 sequence is 14 residues long. The CDR3 sequence is CASSSLGGKGELFF. DNA for the CDR3: TGTGCCAGCAGCTCACTAGGCGGCAAAGGGGAGCTGTTTTTT.